The following is a T cell receptor beta chain sequence with its context. The data were taken from a study of blood T cell repertoires in COVID-19. Study information: PBMCs, B-cell-depleted T cells, or T cells provided the cDNA or gDNA that made up the material.

TCRdb's copy holds only in-frame clones and misses some; the assay was immunoSEQ multiplex PCR. This sample has approximately 170,000 clones, with approximately 80% found just once. Participants came from about two dozen US areas, aged roughly 18 to 100 years. The receptor's source is a man aged 50 or older who had recovered from COVID-19. Sequenced: PBMCs or T cells enriched from blood (not recorded which).

DNA of the CDR3: TGTGCCAGCAGCCCGAAGGCGGGGGTACGACCTAACACTGAAGCTTTCTTT. Residues: CASSPKAGVRPNTEAFF. V is TRBV5-5 and J is TRBJ1-1; a weak D match, TRBD1 (5 bases). Germline V lookup: CDR1 SGHKS, CDR2 YYEKEE (reference sequence). Trimming removed 4 bases at V and 2 bases at J, with 21 bases between. The CDR3 covers 17 residues.